One and the same sample provided the 11 T cell receptor beta chains below, sequenced in a study of T cell clonality in common variable immunodeficiency. Some clones are missing from TCRdb's copy, which holds only in-frame ones; the method was immunoSEQ multiplex PCR. The specimen has approximately 52,000 clones, none found just once. The sample comprised peripheral blood mononuclear cells. All receptors derive from a person aged 18 to 75 in good health.

Ten or more counts support this clone. Coverage ceases 3 residues before the CDR3 finishes, and the germline J gene fills in the end. The chain carries TRBV11-3 and TRBJ2-7; the D gene is possibly TRBD1 (6 bases). The V end lost 5 bases, the J end lost 4 bases, and 12 bases lay between the germline ends. CDR3 size: 13 residues. CDR1 is SGHNT and CDR2 is YENEEA in the germline V gene. The CDR3 sequence: CASSLRTVYEQYF. CDR3 bases read: TGTGCCAGCAGCCTACGGACAGTATACGAG.

This clone was picked up many times. The CDR3 end lies 3 residues beyond the end of the read and is filled in from the germline J gene. The rearrangement joins TRBV7-9 to TRBJ1-1; 8 nucleotides match TRBD1. Germline V gene lookup returns CDR1 SEHNR and CDR2 FQNEAQ (reference sequence). The V segment lost 2 bases and the J segment 1 base; nucleotides outside the gene matches: 3. This CDR3 has 15 amino acids. The covered CDR3 bases are TGTGCCAGCAGCTTATCCGACAGGGGGAACACTGAA. Protein: CASSLSDRGNTE. The full-length CDR3 reads as CASSLSDRGNTEAFF.

About this clone: Germline is not matched at one junction end, which may reflect a read error. Read sequence stops 3 residues before the CDR3 end, and the germline J gene provides the missing end. The sample has other DNA sequences that encode this CDR3 too. This rearrangement joins TRBV7-9 to TRBJ1-3, with D possibly TRBD1 on 6 matching bases. Germline V gives CDR1 SEHNR, CDR2 FQNEAQ (reference sequence). The CDR3 is 13 amino acids. The sequenced part of the CDR3 DNA is TGTGCCAGCAGCCTAATCACAGGGAACACG. Its translation is CASSLITGNT. The CDR3 in full is CASSLITGNTIYF.

This clone was seen more than once but under ten times. The CDR3 end falls 3 residues outside the read, so it is completed with the germline J gene. The rearrangement uses TRBV7-6 and TRBJ2-2; D is possibly TRBD1 (5 bases). Germline V gene lookup returns CDR1 SGHVS and CDR2 FNYEAQ. CDR3 size: 13 residues. CDR3 bases read: TGTGCCAGCAGCCCTGGGCAGGGCGGAAAG. Protein: CASSPGQGGK. The CDR3 in its entirety is CASSPGQGGKLFF. Full variable domain (remainder filled in from reference TRBV7-6 and TRBJ2-2): GAGVSQSPRYKVTKRGQDVALRCDPISGHVSLYWYRQALGQGPEFLTYFNYEAQQDKSGLPNDRFSAERPEGSISTLTIQRTEQRDSAMYRCASSPGQGGKLFFGEGSRLTVL.

This clone showed up many times. The sequenced fragment ends 3 residues before the CDR3 boundary, so the rest is inferred from the germline J gene. The chain recombines TRBV5-4 with TRBJ2-2; D is perhaps TRBD2 (7 bases). Trimming pared 5 bases from V and 1 base from J, leaving 15 bases between. CDR3 length: 16 residues. Germline values: CDR1 SGHNT, CDR2 YYREEE (reference sequence). The sequenced CDR3 bases are TGTGCCAGCAGTTCGGGGGGCGGGAGGAACACCGGGGAG. It specifies CASSSGGGRNTGE. The entire CDR3 is CASSSGGGRNTGELFF.

At least ten counts were recorded for this clone. The observed sequence ends 3 residues before the CDR3 terminus, with the missing tail filled in from the germline J gene. The chain has TRBV30 and TRBJ2-6, with TRBD2 matching over 14 bases. Looked up from germline, CDR1 is GTSNPN and CDR2 is SVGIG (reference sequence). V shed 1 base, J shed 0 bases, and the junction held 2 bases outside the gene matches. This CDR3 comprises 18 residues. CDR3 bases read: TGTGCCTGGAGTGGACTAGCGGGAGGGCCCTCTGGGGCCAACGTC. Protein: CAWSGLAGGPSGANV. The full CDR3 reads CAWSGLAGGPSGANVLTF.

This clone was detected a few times. The read is 3 residues too short to cover the CDR3 end, so that end is filled in from the germline J gene. The J gene is TRBJ2-2, the V gene TRBV5-1, with a possible D match to TRBD2 (5 bases). The CDR3 is made up of 15 amino acids. Per the germline V gene, CDR1 is SGHRS and CDR2 is YFSETQ. The sequenced part of the CDR3 DNA is TGCGCCAGCAGCTTGACCAGCGCCCTAGCCAACGTG. Amino acids: CASSLTSALANV. The full CDR3 sequence reads CASSLTSALANVLFF.

Concerning this clone itself: The read finishes 3 residues shy of the CDR3 end, and the germline J gene is used to complete it. The chain couples TRBV2 to TRBJ2-1, with 9 positions matching TRBD2. The CDR3 contains 14 residues. Germline V CDR1 and CDR2: SNHLY, FYNNEI. With 10 bases clipped from V and 2 bases from J, the junction kept 6 bases outside the gene matches. The sequenced part of the CDR3 DNA is TGTGCCACGCACGCGGGAGGGCCCTACAATGAG. This sequence encodes CATHAGGPYNE. The whole CDR3 region reads CATHAGGPYNEQFF.

This clone appeared many times. The read halts 3 residues ahead of the CDR3 end, with the missing end drawn from the germline J gene. V gene TRBV5-1 combines with J gene TRBJ2-2; TRBD1 matches at 7 bases. V gave up 0 bases and J gave up 0 bases; unmatched junction bases: 2. Germline CDR1 is SGHRS and CDR2 is YFSETQ. CDR3 length equals 16 residues. CDR3: CASSLEGGANTGELFF. The DNA read from the CDR3 is TGCGCCAGCAGCTTGGAAGGGGGCGCGAACACCGGGGAG. Full variable domain (remainder filled in from reference TRBV5-1 and TRBJ2-2): KAGVTQTPRYLIKTRGQQVTLSCSPISGHRSVSWYQQTPGQGLQFLFEYFSETQRNKGNFPGRFSGRQFSNSRSEMNVSTLELGDSALYLCASSLEGGANTGELFFGEGSRLTVL.

Details on this clone: The missing CDR3 end, 3 residues past where the read stops, is filled in from the germline J gene. The chain joins TRBV29-1 to TRBJ2-3, with D unresolved. The CDR3 is made up of 12 amino acids. V was cut by 4 bases and J by 2 bases, with 7 bases left in between. The germline V gene has CDR1 SQVTM and CDR2 ANQGSEA. The DNA read from the CDR3 is TGCAGCGTTGTGGCAGACACAGATACG. Its protein is CSVVADTDT. The entire CDR3 is CSVVADTDTQYF.

In this sample, this clone turned up a few times. Relative to the germline gene, one junction end is altered; a read error may explain this. From the germline J gene comes the end of the CDR3, since the read stops 3 residues before it. The chain uses TRBV19 and TRBJ1-1; weak D call: TRBD1 (6 bases). Per the germline V gene, CDR1 is LNHDA and CDR2 is SQIVND (reference sequence). The CDR3 contains 15 residues. CDR3 sequence reads: CASSIRGFPNTEAFF. The covered CDR3 bases are TGTGCTAGTAGTATCAGGGGATTCCCGAACACTGAA.